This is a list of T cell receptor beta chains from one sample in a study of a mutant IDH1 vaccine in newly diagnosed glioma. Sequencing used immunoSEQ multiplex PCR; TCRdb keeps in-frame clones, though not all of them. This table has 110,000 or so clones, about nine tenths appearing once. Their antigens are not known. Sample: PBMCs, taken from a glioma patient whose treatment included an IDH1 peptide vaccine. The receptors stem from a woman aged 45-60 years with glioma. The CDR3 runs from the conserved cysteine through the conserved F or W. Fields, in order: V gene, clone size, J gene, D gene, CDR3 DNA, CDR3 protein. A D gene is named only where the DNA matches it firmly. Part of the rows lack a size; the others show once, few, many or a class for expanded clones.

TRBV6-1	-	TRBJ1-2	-	TGTGCCAGCAGTGAAGCGCAGGCTGGCTACACCTTC	CASSEAQAGYTF
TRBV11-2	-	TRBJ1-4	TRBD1	TGTGCCAGCAGCCGACAGGGGCGGGATGAAAAACTGTTTTTT	CASSRQGRDEKLFF
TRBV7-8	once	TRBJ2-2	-	TGTGCCAGCAGTTCCGAGGGATTATCCGGGGAGCTGTTTTTT	CASSSEGLSGELFF
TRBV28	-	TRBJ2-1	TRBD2	TGTGCCAGCACCTTGGGGGTAGCGGGAGCCTACAATGAGCAGTTCTTC	CASTLGVAGAYNEQFF
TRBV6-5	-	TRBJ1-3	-	TGTGCCAGCAGTTACTCGATGCGCCCGGGAAACACCATATATTTT	CASSYSMRPGNTIYF
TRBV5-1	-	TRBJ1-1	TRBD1	TGCGCCAGCACGACGACAGGGGCAGACACTGAAGCTTTCTTT	CASTTTGADTEAFF
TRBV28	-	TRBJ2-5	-	TGTGCCAGCGGGGGTAGGGAGACCCAGTACTTC	CASGGRETQYF
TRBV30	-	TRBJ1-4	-	TGTGCCTGGACCAGGACTAGGGAGGGAAAACTGTTTTTT	CAWTRTREGKLFF
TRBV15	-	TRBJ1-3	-	TGTGCCACCAGTTGGAGTTCATCTGGAAACACCATATATTTT	CATSWSSSGNTIYF
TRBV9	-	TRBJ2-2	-	TGTGCCAGCAGCGTGTCAATCGGGGAGCTGTTTTTT	CASSVSIGELFF
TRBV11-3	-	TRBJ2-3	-	TGTGCCAGCAGCTTAGGAGGTGGCTACACAGATACGCAGTATTTT	CASSLGGGYTDTQYF
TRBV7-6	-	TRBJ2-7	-	TGTGCCAGCAGCTTAGGTCATGGGACGGGCAGCTACGAGCAGTACTTC	CASSLGHGTGSYEQYF
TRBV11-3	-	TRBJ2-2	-	TGTGCCAGCAGCCCCAGGGGTTTCAGGGAGCTGTTTTTT	CASSPRGFRELFF
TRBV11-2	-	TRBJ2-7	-	TGTGCCAGCAGCCGAACAACAGGTCCCTCCTACGAGCAGTACTTC	CASSRTTGPSYEQYF
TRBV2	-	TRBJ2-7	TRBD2	TGTGCCAGCAGGAAGCCTAGCGGGAGGAACACCTACGAGCAGTACTTC	CASRKPSGRNTYEQYF
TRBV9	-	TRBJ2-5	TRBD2	TGTGCCAGCGGCGGACTAGCGGCCGTGGAGACCCAGTACTTC	CASGGLAAVETQYF
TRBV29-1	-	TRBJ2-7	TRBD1	TGCAGCGTTGTGACAGGGATCTCCGAGCAGTACTTC	CSVVTGISEQYF
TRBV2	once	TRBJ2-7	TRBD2	TGTGCCAGCAACGAGGCTAGCGGCTCCTACGAGCAGTACTTC	CASNEASGSYEQYF
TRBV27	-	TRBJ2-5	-	TGTGCCAGCAGTACAGGGGGCGCGGGAGGAGAGACCCAGTACTTC	CASSTGGAGGETQYF
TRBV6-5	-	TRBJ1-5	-	TGTGCCAGCAGGCTAGGGGAGGGCAATCAGCCCCAGCATTTT	CASRLGEGNQPQHF
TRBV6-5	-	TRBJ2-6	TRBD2	TGTGCCAGCAGTTACGGGGGGGCTGGGGCCAACGTCCTGACTTTC	CASSYGGAGANVLTF
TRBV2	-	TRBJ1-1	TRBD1	TGTGCCAGCACCGCTGGACAGGGGGCGAGCGCTTTCTTT	CASTAGQGASAFF
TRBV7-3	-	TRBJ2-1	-	TGTGCCAGCAGCTTAGGGAGCTCCTACAATGAGCAGTTCTTC	CASSLGSSYNEQFF